This TCR beta chain comes out of a study of radiotherapy plus CTLA-4 blockade in lung cancer. Assay used: immunoSEQ multiplex PCR; TCRdb lists only in-frame clones, some missing. The data contain approximately 60,000 clones, 70% to 85% of them seen just once; the ten biggest clones take up around 6%. In germline, CDR1 is SNHLY, CDR2 FYNNEI. With 8 bases clipped from V and 0 bases from J, the junction kept 5 bases outside the gene matches. The length of the CDR3 is 15 residues. This sample comprised peripheral blood, obtained from a patient treated with radiotherapy plus ipilimumab. The chain links TRBV2 to TRBJ2-2; the match to TRBD2 covers 8 bases. This clonotype was sampled from a human donor with non-small cell lung cancer whose response to radiotherapy plus ipilimumab could not be evaluated. In DNA form, the CDR3 reads TGTGCCAGCGTTAGCGGGATCGCGAACACCGGGGAGCTGTTTTTT. Translating gives CASVSGIANTGELFF.